Below are 21 T cell receptor beta chains sequenced from a single sample in a study of cytomegalovirus exposure and HLA in healthy donors (dated by TCRdb to 2016 to 2017). Receptor amplification or capture employed the immunoSEQ multiplex PCR assay. For the multiplex PCR, a mixture combining 60 forward primers for TCR Vbeta segments and 13 reverse primers for TCR Jbeta segments was used. Held by TCRdb, this immuneACCESS table contains in-frame sequences only and omits some clones. Under half of the omission traces to an unresolved V gene where checked; the cause of the rest is unknown. This sample is represented by roughly 82,000 clones; approximately 74% of them were singletons. The ten largest clones add up to around 6.5% of the sample. Sequencing was performed on PBMCs. The source is a woman between 45 and 65 years old in good health and CMV-seropositive.

This chain links TRBV4-2 with TRBJ2-1; 8 nucleotides agree with TRBD2. The CDR3 totals 15 residues. Germline V lookup: CDR1 LGHNA, CDR2 YNFKEQ. The J segment lost 7 bases and the V segment lost 0 bases, leaving 5 bases of the junction unmatched. DNA of the CDR3: TGTGCCAGCAGCCAAGAAACTAGCGGTAGGAATGAGCAGTTCTTC. Residues: CASSQETSGRNEQFF.

The rearrangement links TRBV19 to TRBJ1-1; 7 bases fit TRBD1. J was trimmed by 0 bases and V by 4 bases; bases with no gene match: 5. CDR3 length: 15 amino acids. Germline loops: CDR1 LNHDA, CDR2 SQIVND (reference sequence). The CDR3 DNA follows: TGTGCCAGTAGTACGACAGGGATTATGAACACTGAAGCTTTCTTT. Residues: CASSTTGIMNTEAFF.

V usage is TRBV6-6 and J usage is TRBJ1-4; 7 nucleotides align to TRBD1. CDR3 length: 15 amino acids. The germline CDR1 and CDR2 sequences are MNHNY and SVGAGI (reference sequence). The J segment lost 10 bases and the V segment lost 5 bases, leaving 13 bases of the junction unmatched. CDR3 residues: CASSTTGAQMGKLFF. DNA for the CDR3: TGTGCCAGCAGTACCACAGGGGCACAGATGGGAAAACTGTTTTTT.

V is TRBV2 and J is TRBJ1-5; a weak D match, TRBD1 (6 bases). The CDR3 covers 13 residues. Trimming took 6 bases from V and 6 from J, leaving 12 bases between them. The germline gives CDR1 SNHLY, CDR2 FYNNEI. The CDR3 here is CASSKGVSQPQHF. CDR3 DNA: TGTGCCAGCAGCAAGGGGGTGTCTCAGCCCCAGCATTTT.

The chain couples TRBV7-6 to TRBJ2-7; 8 nucleotides match TRBD1. The CDR3 covers 14 residues. The V gene end was trimmed by 5 bases and the J gene end by 7 bases; junction bases not matched to a gene: 10. Germline V lookup: CDR1 SGHVS, CDR2 FNYEAQ. DNA for the CDR3: TGTGCCAGCAGCCCCCTTCAGACAGGGGTAGAGCAGTACTTC. Translation gives CASSPLQTGVEQYF.

The genes are TRBV28 and TRBJ2-7; TRBD1 aligns across 7 bases. Germline trimming cut 7 bases from V and 3 bases from J; bases unmatched to any gene: 9. This CDR3 comprises 14 residues. From germline, CDR1 is MDHEN and CDR2 SYDVKM. CDR3: CASIAGGQIYEQYF. The CDR3 nucleotides are TGTGCCAGCATCGCTGGGGGACAGATCTACGAGCAGTACTTC. The full variable domain, with the rest looked up from reference TRBV28 and TRBJ2-7, is DVKVTQSSRYLVKRTGEKVFLECVQDMDHENMFWYRQDPGLGLRLIYFSYDVKMKEKGDIPEGYSVSREKKERFSLILESASTNQTSMYLCASIAGGQIYEQYFGPGTRLTVT.

V and J are TRBV6-4 and TRBJ2-1; perhaps TRBD1 as D (5 bases). V lost 2 bases, J lost 0 bases, and 11 bases lay in between. Germline V gene sequence: CDR1 MRHNA, CDR2 SNTAGT. The CDR3 has 16 amino acids. DNA of the CDR3: TGTGCCAGCAGTGACAGGGGTGGCGGCTCCTACAATGAGCAGTTCTTC. Its protein product is CASSDRGGGSYNEQFF.

The chain combines TRBV5-6 with TRBJ2-7; D perhaps matches TRBD1 (5 bases). The CDR3 has 14 residues. V lost 2 bases, J lost 3 bases, and 12 bases lay in between. CDR1 is SGHDT and CDR2 is YYEEEE in the germline V gene. CDR3 loop: CASSLSGFNYEQYF. The CDR3 DNA reads as TGTGCCAGCAGCTTATCAGGGTTTAACTACGAGCAGTACTTC.

V and J are TRBV27 and TRBJ2-7; 7 bases agree with TRBD1. With 10 bases clipped from V and 8 bases from J, the junction kept 11 bases outside the gene matches. CDR3 length: 12 amino acids. Germline CDR1 MNHEY, CDR2 SMNVEV (reference sequence). CDR3 amino acids: CATRDRDRQQYF. The CDR3 region has the DNA TGTGCCACTAGAGACAGGGATCGTCAGCAGTACTTC.

J is TRBJ2-5 and V is TRBV30; 7 bases line up with TRBD2. The V gene end was trimmed by 0 bases and the J gene end by 4 bases; junction bases not matched to a gene: 2. Germline V lookup: CDR1 GTSNPN, CDR2 SVGIG (reference sequence). The CDR3 covers 13 residues. CDR3 DNA sequence: TGTGCCTGGAGTGTCGGGGGGAGAGAGACCCAGTACTTC. This gives the protein CAWSVGGRETQYF. The variable domain in full, completed from reference TRBV30 and TRBJ2-5, reads SQTIHQWPATLVQPVGSPLSLECTVEGTSNPNLYWYRQAAGRGLQLLFYSVGIGQISSEVPQNLSASRPQDRQFILSSKKLLLSDSGFYLCAWSVGGRETQYFGPGTRLLVL.

This chain connects TRBV7-3 to TRBJ1-1, with D tentatively TRBD1 (6 bases). This CDR3 is 15 amino acids long. The germline gives CDR1 SGHTA, CDR2 FQGTGA. V was trimmed by 5 bases and J by 2 bases, leaving 15 bases between them. CDR3 protein: CASSASGGPNTEAFF. CDR3 in DNA: TGTGCCAGCAGCGCTTCCGGGGGGCCTAACACTGAAGCTTTCTTT.

The chain has TRBV10-2 and TRBJ2-2; 8 bases are a match to TRBD2. Germline V gene lookup returns CDR1 WSHSY and CDR2 SAAADI. The CDR3 has 17 amino acids. With 6 bases clipped from V and 0 bases from J, the junction kept 9 bases outside the gene matches. DNA of the CDR3: TGCGCCAGCAGCCCCACTAGCGGAGGCGCGAACACCGGGGAGCTGTTTTTT. The encoded protein is CASSPTSGGANTGELFF.

The table lists this clone with a few counts. The V gene is TRBV29-1, the J gene TRBJ2-7; D is ambiguous. V shed 7 bases and J shed 4 bases, with 23 bases lying between them. Germline V gene data show CDR1 as SQVTM and CDR2 as ANQGSEA. This CDR3 contains 15 residues. CDR3 loop: CSARGSGDPTYEQYF. The CDR3 DNA reads TGCAGCGCCCGCGGTAGTGGAGACCCTACTTACGAGCAGTACTTC.

The chain has TRBV18 and TRBJ1-1; 7 bases match TRBD1. The germline V gene encodes CDR1 KGHSH and CDR2 LQKENI. The CDR3 consists of 14 residues. With V trimmed by 2 bases and J by 1 base, 1 base remained unmatched. The CDR3 DNA reads as TGTGCCAGCTCACCAACAGGGGAGAACACTGAAGCTTTCTTT. The encoded protein is CASSPTGENTEAFF.

This clone occurred a few times. The genes are TRBV6-6 and TRBJ2-1; weak D call: TRBD1 (5 bases). The ends were cut back, 2 bases at V and 9 bases at J, with 14 bases in the middle. Germline values: CDR1 MNHNY, CDR2 SVGAGI (reference sequence). This CDR3 has 14 amino acids. CDR3 DNA: TGTGCCAGCAGTTACCCGGACACCTCCAGTGAGCAGTTCTTC. It specifies CASSYPDTSSEQFF.

The chain has TRBV27 and TRBJ2-1, with a possible D match to TRBD2 (5 bases). Trimming removed 4 bases at V and 8 bases at J, with 12 bases between. CDR3 length: 13 residues. Germline V gene sequence: CDR1 MNHEY, CDR2 SMNVEV (reference sequence). The chain's CDR3 is CASSSGFSDEQFF. The CDR3 region has the DNA TGTGCCAGCAGTTCGGGATTTTCCGATGAGCAGTTCTTC.

V and J are TRBV14 and TRBJ2-7; 9 bases fit TRBD1. The CDR3 runs to 15 residues. V lost 4 bases, J lost 4 bases, and 8 bases stayed unmatched. Germline V gives CDR1 SGHDN, CDR2 FVKESK. CDR3 residues: CASSLWGQGPYEQYF. The CDR3 region has the DNA TGTGCCAGCAGCCTGTGGGGACAGGGACCGTACGAGCAGTACTTC.

This chain joins TRBV5-6 and TRBJ1-1; 8 bases map to TRBD1. Germline lookup yields CDR1 SGHDT and CDR2 YYEEEE. The CDR3 is 14 amino acids. Germline trimming cut 2 bases from V and 4 bases from J; bases unmatched to any gene: 4. The CDR3 protein is CASSFLTGGTEAFF. In DNA, the CDR3 is TGTGCCAGCAGCTTTCTCACAGGGGGCACTGAAGCTTTCTTT.

The chain links TRBV19 to TRBJ2-4; D gene unclear. V was pared by 4 bases and J by 15 bases, with 13 bases between. Germline CDR1 reads LNHDA; CDR2 reads SQIVND (reference sequence). The CDR3 is 11 residues long. The CDR3 reads CASSSGFLGYF. CDR3 sequence (DNA): TGTGCCAGTAGTAGCGGATTTTTGGGGTACTTC.

This chain joins TRBV19 and TRBJ1-2; TRBD1 matches at 9 bases. CDR1 and CDR2 from the germline V gene are LNHDA and SQIVND (reference sequence). The CDR3 spans 15 residues. Germline trimming cut 1 base from V and 7 bases from J; bases unmatched to any gene: 7. CDR3 sequence: CASSIVGTGFGGYTF. The DNA for the CDR3 is TGTGCCAGTAGTATAGTTGGGACAGGGTTTGGTGGCTACACCTTC.

The chain recombines TRBV5-1 with TRBJ2-3, with 7 bases that match TRBD1. Germline V lookup: CDR1 SGHRS, CDR2 YFSETQ. The CDR3 consists of 15 residues. With V trimmed by 0 bases and J by 1 base, 2 bases remained unmatched. In nucleotides, the CDR3 is TGCGCCAGCAGCTTGGCGCAGGGGGGCACAGATACGCAGTATTTT. This sequence encodes CASSLAQGGTDTQYF.